This TCR beta chain was identified in a study of blood T cell repertoires in COVID-19. As for the study in general: The analysed material was cDNA or gDNA that came from T cells, B-cell-depleted T cells, or PBMCs.

In germline, CDR1 is SGHRS, CDR2 YFSETQ. The V and J ends lost 4 bases and 2 bases respectively, with 13 bases between them. The CDR3 has 14 residues. The data were produced by immunoSEQ multiplex PCR, yet TCRdb's version contains in-frame clones alone and is incomplete. This sample carries about 48,000 clones, approximately 80% of them seen once, and the ten largest clones take roughly a fifth. This chain links TRBV5-1 with TRBJ2-7, with D unresolved. Source material: peripheral blood. The origin of this receptor is a human donor with active or convalescent COVID-19. The donor label of this sample is uncertain. The CDR3 nucleotides read TGCGCCAGCAGCACTGACACCAATCCCTACGAGCAGTACTTC. This gives the protein CASSTDTNPYEQYF.